These 10 T cell receptor beta chains were sequenced from one sample in a study of blood T cell repertoires in COVID-19. Clones were sequenced by immunoSEQ multiplex PCR, and TCRdb holds only the in-frame ones, with some missing. The sample yields tens of thousands of clones, less than 95% seen once. The source material was peripheral blood. The receptors were gathered from a man between 50 and 59 years old with COVID-19, enrolled during active disease.

The rearrangement uses TRBV6-5 and TRBJ1-2, with 7 bases fitting TRBD1. Germline V gene lookup returns CDR1 MNHEY and CDR2 SVGAGI. V lost 6 bases and J lost 2; bases outside the gene matches: 6. CDR3 length equals 14 residues. CDR3 region: CASSETGKNYGYTF. Written as DNA, the CDR3 is TGTGCCAGCAGCGAGACAGGGAAAAACTATGGCTACACCTTC.

The chain employs TRBV14 and TRBJ2-1; 8 nucleotides line up with TRBD2. V gave up 1 base and J gave up 5 bases; unmatched junction bases: 10. CDR3 length: 17 residues. Germline loops: CDR1 SGHDN, CDR2 FVKESK. CDR3 loop: CASSQVQYGRANNEQFF. The CDR3 region has the DNA TGTGCCAGCAGCCAAGTGCAGTACGGGAGGGCCAACAATGAGCAGTTCTTC.

V usage is TRBV3-1 (or the pseudogene TRBV3-2) and J usage is TRBJ2-3; D ambiguous. Trimming took off 3 bases at V and 12 bases at J, with 16 bases between the two ends. The germline CDR1 and CDR2 sequences are LGHDT and YNNKEL (reference sequence). The CDR3 has 13 amino acids. CDR3 bases: TGTGCCAGCAGCCAGCGCGAACCCCGAAACCAGTATTTT. Protein sequence: CASSQREPRNQYF.

The chain couples TRBV4-3 to TRBJ2-2; 7 bases match TRBD1. V shed 4 bases and J 5 bases; nucleotides not matched to a gene: 7. The CDR3 extends over 15 amino acids. Per the germline V gene, CDR1 is LGHNA and CDR2 is YSLEER. CDR3 coding DNA: TGCGCCAGCAGCCTGGGAGACAGGGTAACCGGGGAGCTGTTTTTT. This codes for CASSLGDRVTGELFF.

The rearrangement joins TRBV6-1 to TRBJ1-2, with D perhaps matching TRBD1 (5 bases). Between the trimmed V and J ends, which lost 3 bases and 5 bases, there was a span of 16 bases. Germline V lookup: CDR1 MNHNS, CDR2 SASEGT. The CDR3 is 15 amino acids. CDR3 coding DNA: TGTGCCAGCAGTGACCCCAGGGTGCTGGGGTATGGCTACACCTTC. Its translation: CASSDPRVLGYGYTF.

This rearrangement joins TRBV5-1 to TRBJ2-2; 8 nucleotides align to TRBD2. J lost 2 bases, V lost 1 base, and 1 base had no gene match. This CDR3 comprises 15 residues. Germline V CDR1 and CDR2: SGHRS, YFSETQ. In nucleotides, the CDR3 is TGCGCCAGCAGCTTGACTAGCGGAAACACCGGGGAGCTGTTTTTT. It yields the protein CASSLTSGNTGELFF.

The chain carries TRBV19 and TRBJ1-4; 7 bases line up with TRBD1. V shed 9 bases and J 5 bases; nucleotides not matched to a gene: 6. The germline V gene has CDR1 LNHDA and CDR2 SQIVND (reference sequence). The CDR3 runs to 13 residues. DNA of the CDR3: TGTGCCAGCAGGGGGTACCGCAATGAAAAACTGTTTTTT. Translation gives CASRGYRNEKLFF.

The table lists this clone with a count of one. V is TRBV9 and J is TRBJ2-3; perhaps TRBD2 as D (6 bases). The CDR3 is 14 residues long. Germline V gene sequence: CDR1 SGDLS, CDR2 YYNGEE. Trimming pared 3 bases from V and 7 bases from J, leaving 15 bases between. CDR3: CASSAGTGGYTQYF. Written as DNA, the CDR3 is TGTGCCAGCAGCGCCGGGACTGGGGGATATACGCAGTATTTT.

V and J are TRBV20-1 and TRBJ1-1; 8 bases are a match to TRBD1. The V gene's germline CDR1 is DFQATT and CDR2 SNEGSKA (reference sequence). Trimming removed 3 bases from V and 5 bases from J; junction bases left unmatched: 5. The CDR3 extends over 13 amino acids. The CDR3 spells CSASDRGRTEAFF. The CDR3 DNA reads as TGCAGTGCTAGTGACAGGGGACGGACTGAAGCTTTCTTT.

The V and J genes are TRBV28 and TRBJ2-1, with D unclear. The CDR3 totals 12 residues. Trimming took 6 bases from V and 3 from J, leaving 6 bases between them. Germline-derived CDR1 and CDR2 are MDHEN and SYDVKM. CDR3 bases: TGTGCCAGCAGATCTTACTACAATGAGCAGTTCTTC. Translated: CASRSYYNEQFF.